This TCR beta chain came from a study of blood T cell repertoires in COVID-19. Measured with immunoSEQ multiplex PCR; TCRdb has only the in-frame clones, and not every one. The profile shows 200,000 to 300,000 clones, about 91% of them singletons. Germline V gives CDR1 SEHNR, CDR2 FQNEAQ (reference sequence). The V end lost 1 base, the J end lost 6 bases, and 4 bases lay between the germline ends. The CDR3 runs to 12 residues. With regard to this clone: The sample carries other DNA sequences with the same CDR3.

The sequence came from a woman in her 30s with acute COVID-19. Sequenced: PBMCs or T cells enriched from blood (not recorded which). V usage is TRBV7-9 and J usage is TRBJ2-1; D gene ambiguous. The CDR3 here is CASSLVLNEQFF. CDR3 DNA sequence: TGTGCCAGCAGCTTAGTACTCAATGAGCAGTTCTTC.